The rows below give T cell receptor beta chains drawn from one sample of a study of response to subunit inactivated influenza vaccine. Using its own MiXCR run on the RT-PCR reads, TCRdb lists one record per CDR3 protein. The table lists roughly 700,000 distinct CDR3 sequences, about 15% of them singletons. The specimen was PBMCs from blood, collected 14 to 15 days before vaccination. Receptors were obtained from a man between 50 and 59 years old who received an inactivated influenza vaccine. CDR3s include the opening cysteine and the closing phenylalanine or tryptophan. The order of the fields is V gene, J gene, CDR3 protein.

v_call: TRBV3-1; j_call: TRBJ2-2; cdr3_aa: CASSLRQTTGTGELFF
v_call: TRBV4-1; j_call: TRBJ1-5; cdr3_aa: CASSQDPGIAHQPQHF
v_call: TRBV5-1; j_call: TRBJ2-3; cdr3_aa: CASSLGSSPTDTQYF
v_call: TRBV20-1; j_call: TRBJ2-2; cdr3_aa: CSASIAKGELFF
v_call: TRBV7-9; j_call: TRBJ2-5; cdr3_aa: CASSLSGVETQYF
v_call: TRBV6-1; j_call: TRBJ1-5; cdr3_aa: CASTGQRVNQPQHF
v_call: TRBV28; j_call: TRBJ1-5; cdr3_aa: CASRTGGNSNQPQHF
v_call: TRBV4-1; j_call: TRBJ1-4; cdr3_aa: CASSQEWSKEEKKLFF
v_call: TRBV4-3; j_call: TRBJ1-1; cdr3_aa: CASSQGPGPGTEAFF
v_call: TRBV29-1; j_call: TRBJ2-1; cdr3_aa: CSVLGLAVYNEQFF
v_call: TRBV12-3/TRBV12-4; j_call: TRBJ2-5; cdr3_aa: CASSLSFGETQYF
v_call: TRBV5-6; j_call: TRBJ2-5; cdr3_aa: CASSLSDYDQETQYF